These 21 T cell receptor beta chains came from one sample sequenced in a study of T cell repertoires in cytomegalovirus infection. In TCRdb, the reads were re-called with MiXCR into one record per CDR3 protein. Of about 500,000 distinct CDR3 sequences listed, about 33% are singletons. Antigen specificity for these receptors is unknown. Sequencing used cultured PBMCs, obtained from culture after CMV antigen stimulation. All receptors come from a human donor in good health (CMV status not recorded). Some clones in this sample may be carry-over from other donors' samples.

This clonotype was counted a few times. The gene calls are TRBV11-2 and TRBJ2-1; possible D gene TRBD1, 6 bases. The V gene's germline CDR1 is SGHAT and CDR2 FQNNGV. The CDR3 runs 13 residues. Trimming took off 5 bases at V and 3 bases at J, with 8 bases between the two ends. CDR3: CASSAQGYNEQFF. The CDR3 bases are TGTGCCAGCAGCGCACAGGGCTACAATGAGCAGTTCTTC.

The chain links TRBV7-2 to TRBJ1-1; unclear D gene. V gave up 1 base and J gave up 4 bases, with 7 bases separating them. The CDR3 spans 13 residues. From germline, CDR1 is SGHTA and CDR2 FQGNSA. CDR3 residues: CASSLEEVTEAFF. In nucleotides, the CDR3 is TGTGCCAGCAGCTTAGAAGAGGTCACTGAAGCTTTCTTT.

V is TRBV6-8 and J is TRBJ1-5; D remains ambiguous. The CDR3 is made up of 15 amino acids. The V gene's germline CDR1 is MNHGY and CDR2 SAAAGT. Trimming pared 0 bases from V and 10 bases from J, leaving 16 bases between. CDR3 bases: TGTGCCAGCAGTTACTCGTTCACCACCGAGCTACCCCAGCATTTT. As protein: CASSYSFTTELPQHF.

CDR3 coding DNA: TGTGCCAGCTCAGCGGGGACAGGAGCGAACACCGGGGAGCTGTTTTTT. It translates to CASSAGTGANTGELFF. The chain employs TRBV6-2 or TRBV6-3 and TRBJ2-2, with D maybe TRBD1 (8 bases). The CDR3 runs 16 residues. V gave up 8 bases and J gave up 0 bases, with 16 bases separating them. Looked up from germline, CDR1 is MNHEY and CDR2 is SVGEGT.

J is TRBJ2-1 and V is TRBV7-4, with TRBD2 matching 11 bases. V dropped 5 bases and J dropped 4; count of bases not matched to a gene: 4. Per germline, CDR1 SGHVT and CDR2 SQSDAQ. CDR3 size: 15 residues. The CDR3 nucleotides read TGTGCCAGCAGCAACGTAGCGGGAGGGTACAATGAGCAGTTCTTC. Protein product: CASSNVAGGYNEQFF.

This clonotype has only a few counts. This sequence joins TRBV19 and TRBJ2-1; D call uncertain. Germline V gives CDR1 LNHDA, CDR2 SQIVND (reference sequence). CDR3 size: 15 residues. V was shortened by 3 bases and J by 6 bases, with 15 bases between the two germline ends. The CDR3 protein is CASSIYTGALNEQFF. CDR3 sequence (DNA): TGTGCCAGTAGTATTTACACCGGAGCACTCAATGAGCAGTTCTTC.

The chain recombines TRBV7-8 with TRBJ1-6; maybe TRBD1 (5 bases). Germline CDR1 SGHVS, CDR2 FQNEAQ. The V gene lost 1 base and the J gene lost 9 bases, with 13 bases spanning the gap. CDR3 length: 15 amino acids. This chain's CDR3 is CASSLGGPGGSPLHF. CDR3 bases: TGTGCCAGCAGCTTAGGGGGACCGGGAGGTTCACCCCTCCACTTT.

V gene TRBV6-2 or TRBV6-3 combines with J gene TRBJ2-7; D not certain. V was cut by 5 bases and J by 4 bases, with 18 bases left in between. The CDR3 has 15 amino acids. Germline loops: CDR1 MNHEY, CDR2 SVGEGT. The CDR3 reads CASSPLDGAIYEQYF. Here the CDR3 DNA reads TGTGCCAGCAGTCCTCTGGACGGAGCCATTTACGAGCAGTACTTC.

This chain uses TRBV9 with TRBJ2-1, with no clear D. V lost 0 bases, J lost 5 bases, and 9 bases lay in between. The CDR3 loop spans 14 amino acids. Looked up from germline, CDR1 is SGDLS and CDR2 is YYNGEE. The CDR3 region has the DNA TGTGCCAGCAGCGTAGATGCGACGGACAATGAGCAGTTCTTC. Residues: CASSVDATDNEQFF.

The V call is TRBV12-3 or TRBV12-4, the J call TRBJ2-5; D may be TRBD1 (5 bases). The CDR3 runs 15 residues. V lost 2 bases to trimming and J lost 5 bases, with 15 bases between them. In nucleotides, the CDR3 is TGTGCCAGCAGTTTACAGGGTGGATCCGGTGAGACCCAGTACTTC. Its protein is CASSLQGGSGETQYF.

This clonotype was observed a handful of times. This chain links TRBV7-9 with TRBJ2-1, with TRBD2 matching 11 bases. V gave up 6 bases and J gave up 0 bases; unmatched junction bases: 10. This CDR3 has 18 residues. Germline V gives CDR1 SEHNR, CDR2 FQNEAQ (reference sequence). CDR3 loop: CASRPGLAVFNSYNEQFF. DNA for the CDR3: TGTGCCAGCAGGCCGGGACTAGCGGTATTTAACTCCTACAATGAGCAGTTCTTC.

A single count supports this clonotype. As the CDR3 is not closed by the conserved phenylalanine or tryptophan, this likely results from a read error. The rearrangement joins TRBV10-3 to TRBJ2-3, with a possible D match to TRBD1 (6 bases). V lost 7 bases and J lost 0, with 17 bases in between. This CDR3 region has 16 residues. Germline CDR1 reads ENHRY; CDR2 reads SYGVKD. Here the CDR3 DNA reads TGTGCCATCAACCCGTCCGGGGACACAAGCACAGATACGCAGTATCTT. This translates into CAINPSGDTSTDTQYL.

The sample holds a few counts of this clonotype. The rearrangement uses TRBV6-1 and TRBJ2-7; the match to TRBD2 covers 13 bases. Germline trimming cut 8 bases from V and 5 bases from J; bases unmatched to any gene: 3. In germline, CDR1 is MNHNS, CDR2 SASEGT. This CDR3 is built from 13 residues. The CDR3 region is CASAGLAGDEQYF. DNA of the CDR3: TGTGCCAGCGCTGGACTAGCGGGAGACGAGCAGTACTTC.

The chain recombines TRBV11-2 with TRBJ2-7, with D possibly matching TRBD2 (6 bases). The CDR3 has 17 amino acids. Between the trimmed V and J ends, which lost 1 base and 5 bases, there was a span of 21 bases. Germline V gene data show CDR1 as SGHAT and CDR2 as FQNNGV. This CDR3 is CASSLGSLWREANEQYF. The CDR3 DNA reads TGTGCCAGCAGCTTAGGGTCCCTTTGGCGGGAAGCGAACGAGCAGTACTTC.

This clonotype has only a few counts. The genes are TRBV18 and TRBJ1-1, with D unclear. V was clipped by 0 bases and J by 1 base, with 9 bases between them. There are 15 residues in the CDR3. Germline lookup yields CDR1 KGHSH and CDR2 LQKENI. The CDR3 spells CASSPPETSNTEAFF. The CDR3 DNA reads TGTGCCAGCTCACCACCGGAGACATCGAACACTGAAGCTTTCTTT.

V and J are TRBV19 and TRBJ1-2, with D perhaps matching TRBD1 (5 bases). The CDR3 is made up of 15 amino acids. Trimming left V 2 bases short and J 9 bases short, with 19 bases between. CDR1 is LNHDA and CDR2 is SQIVND in the germline V gene (reference sequence). CDR3 sequence reads: CASSISRGDPRSYTF. The CDR3 DNA is TGTGCCAGTAGTATATCCCGCGGGGACCCTCGTAGCTACACCTTC.

The chain combines TRBV18 with TRBJ1-2, with D hard to call. Germline V gene sequence: CDR1 KGHSH, CDR2 LQKENI. The CDR3 loop spans 15 amino acids. Between the trimmed V and J ends, which lost 3 bases and 4 bases, there was a span of 15 bases. The CDR3 is CASSPLREGIYGYTF. CDR3 DNA sequence: TGTGCCAGCTCACCTCTGAGGGAGGGAATCTATGGCTACACCTTC.

The chain uses TRBV27 and TRBJ2-1; 13 bases are a match to TRBD2. Per the germline V gene, CDR1 is MNHEY and CDR2 is SMNVEV (reference sequence). V trimming: 3 bases; J trimming: 5 bases; junction bases outside the gene matches: 7. This CDR3 contains 17 residues. The CDR3 region is CASSLRMTSGRNNEQFF. For the CDR3, the DNA is TGTGCCAGCAGTTTGAGGATGACTAGCGGGAGGAACAATGAGCAGTTCTTC.

The chain uses TRBV10-3 and TRBJ2-7; D is unclear. Germline assignment: CDR1 ENHRY and CDR2 SYGVKD. CDR3 length equals 10 residues. Trimming pared 8 bases from V and 6 bases from J, leaving 8 bases between. Here the CDR3 reads CAIQSSEQYV. CDR3 DNA sequence: TGTGCCATCCAGTCTAGCGAGCAGTACGTC.

The chain is built from TRBV12-3 or TRBV12-4 and TRBJ1-3, with a tentative D call TRBD1 (5 bases). Trimming took off 5 bases at V and 0 bases at J, with 11 bases between the two ends. This CDR3 comprises 15 residues. CDR3 in DNA: TGTGCCAGCAGTGACCGGGACGGCTCTGGAAACACCATATATTTT. Residues: CASSDRDGSGNTIYF.

In this sample, this clonotype turned up once. The V gene is TRBV7-2, the J gene TRBJ2-3; D unclear. Germline loops: CDR1 SGHTA, CDR2 FQGNSA. Trimming removed 5 bases from V and 2 bases from J, with 8 bases in between. The CDR3 contains 13 residues. The CDR3 region is CASSPRNTDTQYF. CDR3 nucleotides: TGTGCCAGCAGCCCCCGCAACACAGATACGCAGTATTTT.